This TCR beta chain was sequenced in a study of memory CD4+ T cells and cytomegalovirus serostatus. General study findings and limits: Suggested: most of the CMV-linked TCR signature lies in CD4+ memory cells. CMV serostatus prediction reached median AUC approximately 0.95, or 0.91 with US-trained model. Of 150 to 200 reported CMV TCRbeta sequences, around 62 were found in memory CD4+ repertoires.

The sort gate was single viable CD3+CD4+CD8-CD45RO+ cells for memory CD4+ T cells. With 5 bases clipped from V and 5 bases from J, the junction kept 9 bases outside the gene matches. This CDR3 is 16 amino acids long. Germline V CDR1 and CDR2: PRHDT, FYEKMQ (reference sequence). Clones were read by immunoSEQ multiplex PCR, and TCRdb kept only the in-frame ones, dropping some. Seen here are over 40,000 clones, approximately 80% observed once, and the top ten hold 0.55%. Concerning this clone: Its antigen is not known.

V usage is TRBV13 and J usage is TRBJ1-6; 7 bases agree with TRBD1. Material: memory CD4+ T cells from blood. The sequence was collected from an adult in good health and CMV-seronegative. In DNA form, the CDR3 reads TGTGCCAGCAGCCAGGGACAGCGGCGAAATAATTCACCCCTCCACTTT. Translation gives CASSQGQRRNNSPLHF.